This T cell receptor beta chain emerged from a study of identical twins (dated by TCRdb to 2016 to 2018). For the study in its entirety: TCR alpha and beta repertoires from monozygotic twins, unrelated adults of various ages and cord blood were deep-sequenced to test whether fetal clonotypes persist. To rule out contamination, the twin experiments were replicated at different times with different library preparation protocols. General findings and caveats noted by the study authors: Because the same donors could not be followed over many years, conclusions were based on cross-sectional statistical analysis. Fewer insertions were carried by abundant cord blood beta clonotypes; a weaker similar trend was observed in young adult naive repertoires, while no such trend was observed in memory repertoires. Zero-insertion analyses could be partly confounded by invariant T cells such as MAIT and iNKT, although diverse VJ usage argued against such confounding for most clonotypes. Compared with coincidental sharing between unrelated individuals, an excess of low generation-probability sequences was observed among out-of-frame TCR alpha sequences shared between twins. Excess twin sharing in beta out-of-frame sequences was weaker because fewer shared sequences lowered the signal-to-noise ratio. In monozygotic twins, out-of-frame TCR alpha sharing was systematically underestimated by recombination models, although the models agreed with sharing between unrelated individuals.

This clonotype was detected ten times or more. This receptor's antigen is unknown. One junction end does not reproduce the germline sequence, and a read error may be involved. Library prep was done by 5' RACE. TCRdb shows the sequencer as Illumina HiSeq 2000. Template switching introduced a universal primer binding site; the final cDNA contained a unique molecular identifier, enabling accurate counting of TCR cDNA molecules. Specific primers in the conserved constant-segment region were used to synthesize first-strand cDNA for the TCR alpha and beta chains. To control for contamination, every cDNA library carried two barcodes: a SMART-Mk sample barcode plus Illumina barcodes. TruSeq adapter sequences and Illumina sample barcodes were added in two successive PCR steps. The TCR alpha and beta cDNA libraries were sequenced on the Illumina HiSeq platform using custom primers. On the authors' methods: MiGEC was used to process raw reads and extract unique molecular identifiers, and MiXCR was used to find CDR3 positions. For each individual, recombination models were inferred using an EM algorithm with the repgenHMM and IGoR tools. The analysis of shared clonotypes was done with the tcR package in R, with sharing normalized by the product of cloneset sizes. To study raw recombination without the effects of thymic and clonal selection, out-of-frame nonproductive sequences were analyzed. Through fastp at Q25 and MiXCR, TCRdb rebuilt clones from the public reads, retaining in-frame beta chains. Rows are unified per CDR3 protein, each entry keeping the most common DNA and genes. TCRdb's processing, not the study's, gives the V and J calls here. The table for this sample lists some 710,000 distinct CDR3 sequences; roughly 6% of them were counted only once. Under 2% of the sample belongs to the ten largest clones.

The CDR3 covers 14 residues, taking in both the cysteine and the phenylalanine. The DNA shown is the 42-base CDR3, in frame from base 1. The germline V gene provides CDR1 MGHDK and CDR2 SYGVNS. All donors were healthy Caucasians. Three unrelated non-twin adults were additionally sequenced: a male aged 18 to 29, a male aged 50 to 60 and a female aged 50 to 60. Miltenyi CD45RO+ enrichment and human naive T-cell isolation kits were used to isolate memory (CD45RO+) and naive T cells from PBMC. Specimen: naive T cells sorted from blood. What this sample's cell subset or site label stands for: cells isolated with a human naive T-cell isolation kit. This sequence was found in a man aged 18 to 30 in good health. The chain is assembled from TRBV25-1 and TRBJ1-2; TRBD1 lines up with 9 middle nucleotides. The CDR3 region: CASGDRGTGHGYTF. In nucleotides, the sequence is TGTGCCAGCGGTGACAGGGGGACCGGTCATGGCTACACCTTC.